Shown below are 19 T cell receptor beta chains from a single sample sequenced in a study of blood T cell repertoires in COVID-19. Some clones are missing from TCRdb's copy, which holds only in-frame ones; the method was immunoSEQ multiplex PCR. The top ten clones hold around 7% of a sample with some 200,000 clones, roughly 80% of them seen once. Sequencing was done on a sample of PBMCs or T cells enriched from blood (not recorded which). Receptors originate from a man aged 40-50 years who had recovered from COVID-19.

The genes are TRBV3-1 (or the pseudogene TRBV3-2) and TRBJ1-2, with TRBD1 matching over 7 bases. Germline trimming cut 1 base from V and 4 bases from J; bases unmatched to any gene: 9. Per germline, CDR1 LGHDT and CDR2 YNNKEL (reference sequence). This CDR3 has 16 residues. The CDR3 region is CASSQGSGGSIYGYTF. CDR3 nucleotides: TGTGCCAGCAGCCAAGGGTCAGGGGGTAGTATCTATGGCTACACCTTC.

This chain joins TRBV7-8 and TRBJ1-3; a weak D match, TRBD1 (5 bases). V was pared by 4 bases and J by 2 bases, with 12 bases between. Per the germline V gene, CDR1 is SGHVS and CDR2 is FQNEAQ. The CDR3 runs 15 residues. The chain's CDR3 is CASSSQGRAGNTIYF. CDR3 DNA: TGTGCCAGCAGCTCCCAGGGCCGCGCTGGAAACACCATATATTTT.

The CDR3 sequence is CASSQDFLRTVTIGELFF. CDR3 in DNA: TGTGCCAGCAGCCAAGATTTCCTTAGGACAGTTACTATCGGGGAGCTGTTTTTT. This chain joins TRBV3-1 (or the pseudogene TRBV3-2) and TRBJ2-2, with D perhaps matching TRBD1 (6 bases). This CDR3 has 18 amino acids. The germline V gene has CDR1 LGHDT and CDR2 YNNKEL (reference sequence). The V and J ends lost 0 bases and 7 bases respectively, with 21 bases between them.

The chain employs TRBV28 and TRBJ1-1, with 7 bases fitting TRBD1. V was clipped by 6 bases and J by 3 bases; unmatched bases: 4. The CDR3 extends over 13 amino acids. Germline V gives CDR1 MDHEN, CDR2 SYDVKM. CDR3 region: CASSPQGYTEAFF. CDR3 nucleotides: TGTGCCAGCAGCCCACAGGGGTACACTGAAGCTTTCTTT.

The chain recombines TRBV27 with TRBJ1-2; D is perhaps TRBD1 (5 bases). The germline V gene has CDR1 MNHEY and CDR2 SMNVEV (reference sequence). The CDR3 is 16 residues long. The V end lost 5 bases, the J end lost 3 bases, and 19 bases lay between the germline ends. DNA of the CDR3: TGTGCCAGCAGTCACCTTATGTCGGGGGAGGACTATGGCTACACCTTC. It encodes CASSHLMSGEDYGYTF.

This chain joins TRBV5-4 and TRBJ1-4, with D maybe TRBD1 (6 bases). The V gene lost 1 base and the J gene lost 5 bases, with 12 bases spanning the gap. The CDR3 runs 15 residues. Germline CDR1 and CDR2: SGHNT and YYREEE (reference sequence). CDR3 protein: CASSLRSGVNEKLFF. The CDR3 nucleotides are TGTGCCAGCAGCTTGCGGTCAGGGGTAAATGAAAAACTGTTTTTT.

This rearrangement joins TRBV5-1 to TRBJ1-1; a weak D match, TRBD1 (5 bases). The CDR3 is 14 residues long. The germline gives CDR1 SGHRS, CDR2 YFSETQ. With 2 bases removed from V and 3 bases from J, the gap between germline ends came to 11 bases. The CDR3 sequence is CASSFLPGDTEAFF. Written as DNA, the CDR3 is TGCGCCAGCAGCTTCCTGCCGGGGGACACTGAAGCTTTCTTT.

The J gene is TRBJ1-4, the V gene TRBV30; 10 bases are a match to TRBD1. The CDR3 contains 14 residues. Germline values: CDR1 GTSNPN, CDR2 SVGIG (reference sequence). Germline trimming cut 2 bases from V and 5 bases from J; bases unmatched to any gene: 2. The chain's CDR3 is CAWSRTGGNEKLFF. DNA for the CDR3: TGTGCCTGGAGTCGGACAGGGGGGAATGAAAAACTGTTTTTT.

Comment on this clone: Other nucleotide sequences in the sample specify the same CDR3. The V call is TRBV15, the J call TRBJ1-2; perhaps TRBD1 as D (5 bases). Germline V CDR1 and CDR2: LNHNV, YYDKDF (reference sequence). V was cut by 0 bases and J by 6 bases, with 11 bases left in between. The CDR3 has 14 residues. CDR3 in amino acids: CATSRDQGGDGYTF. DNA of the CDR3: TGTGCCACCAGCAGAGATCAGGGCGGGGATGGCTACACCTTC.

The rearrangement uses TRBV19 and TRBJ1-2; TRBD1 matches at 7 bases. The CDR3 covers 12 residues. V shed 6 bases and J 6 bases; nucleotides not matched to a gene: 4. The germline CDR1 and CDR2 sequences are LNHDA and SQIVND (reference sequence). The CDR3 loop reads CASRGDRHGYTF. The CDR3 DNA reads as TGTGCCAGTAGGGGGGACAGACATGGCTACACCTTC.

This clone was counted between two and nine times. The chain carries TRBV6-4 and TRBJ2-7, with TRBD1 matching 10 bases. V was clipped by 2 bases and J by 0 bases; unmatched bases: 10. Germline values: CDR1 MRHNA, CDR2 SNTAGT. The CDR3 consists of 18 residues. The CDR3 is CASSDRGQGPPSSYEQYF. CDR3 DNA: TGTGCCAGCAGTGACCGGGGACAGGGGCCGCCGAGCTCCTACGAGCAGTACTTC.

J is TRBJ2-5 and V is TRBV11-2, with TRBD2 identical over 13 bases. CDR3 length: 16 residues. V was pared by 5 bases and J by 1 base, with 4 bases of the junction left unmatched. Germline CDR1 SGHAT, CDR2 FQNNGV. CDR3 sequence (DNA): TGTGCCAGCAGCCCCAGACTAGCGGGGGGCCAAGAGACCCAGTACTTC. Amino acids: CASSPRLAGGQETQYF.

The CDR3 sequence is CASSLPTTGLDEKLFF. The CDR3 coding sequence is TGTGCCAGCAGTTTACCTACCACAGGGCTGGATGAAAAACTGTTTTTT. This sequence joins TRBV28 and TRBJ1-4, with a tentative D call TRBD1 (6 bases). CDR3 length equals 16 residues. The ends were cut back, 2 bases at V and 6 bases at J, with 16 bases in the middle. From germline, CDR1 is MDHEN and CDR2 SYDVKM.

This clone has a handful of counts. The chain employs TRBV30 and TRBJ1-2; 7 positions agree with TRBD1. The CDR3 sequence is 13 residues long. Germline-derived CDR1 and CDR2 are GTSNPN and SVGIG (reference sequence). V lost 1 base, J lost 6 bases, and 5 bases stayed unmatched. The CDR3 bases are TGTGCCTGGAGTGCTACAGGGGATGATGGCTACACCTTC. Encoded protein: CAWSATGDDGYTF.

The rearrangement links TRBV18 to TRBJ2-5; 11 nucleotides agree with TRBD2. CDR3 length: 16 residues. CDR1 and CDR2 (germline): KGHSH, LQKENI. With 5 bases clipped from V and 1 base from J, the junction kept 6 bases outside the gene matches. CDR3 amino acids: CASSSTSGGSQETQYF. In nucleotides, the CDR3 is TGTGCCAGCTCATCAACTAGCGGGGGAAGCCAAGAGACCCAGTACTTC.

The genes are TRBV10-3 and TRBJ2-7; TRBD1 is a possible D gene (6 bases). Germline CDR1 ENHRY, CDR2 SYGVKD. The CDR3 runs 13 residues. V lost 6 bases and J 3 bases, leaving 12 bases between the germline ends. CDR3 protein: CAIRELQGYEQYF. The CDR3 DNA sequence: TGTGCCATCAGGGAACTACAGGGCTACGAGCAGTACTTC.

The CDR3 nucleotides read TGTGCCAGCTCACCTCGAAAAGGGGATGTTCATGAAGCTTTCTTT. Amino acids: CASSPRKGDVHEAFF. This chain links TRBV18 with TRBJ1-1; maybe TRBD1 (5 bases). Trimming pared 3 bases from V and 7 bases from J, leaving 18 bases between. Germline CDR1 is KGHSH and CDR2 is LQKENI. The CDR3 totals 15 residues.

This sequence joins TRBV7-2 and TRBJ2-5; D is uncertain. V lost 7 bases and J 1 base, leaving 7 bases between the germline ends. This CDR3 spans 12 amino acids. Looked up from germline, CDR1 is SGHTA and CDR2 is FQGNSA. CDR3 nucleotides: TGTGCCAGCAACACCCTCCAAGAGACCCAGTACTTC. It is translated as CASNTLQETQYF.

This chain's CDR3 is CASSQDQRGAYEQYF. In nucleotides, the CDR3 is TGCGCCAGCAGCCAAGATCAGCGGGGGGCCTACGAGCAGTACTTC. The gene calls are TRBV4-1 and TRBJ2-7; the match to TRBD2 covers 9 bases. The germline gives CDR1 MGHRA, CDR2 YSYEKL. Losses at the gene ends were 0 bases for V and 2 bases for J; bases not matched to a gene: 2. This CDR3 is built from 15 residues.